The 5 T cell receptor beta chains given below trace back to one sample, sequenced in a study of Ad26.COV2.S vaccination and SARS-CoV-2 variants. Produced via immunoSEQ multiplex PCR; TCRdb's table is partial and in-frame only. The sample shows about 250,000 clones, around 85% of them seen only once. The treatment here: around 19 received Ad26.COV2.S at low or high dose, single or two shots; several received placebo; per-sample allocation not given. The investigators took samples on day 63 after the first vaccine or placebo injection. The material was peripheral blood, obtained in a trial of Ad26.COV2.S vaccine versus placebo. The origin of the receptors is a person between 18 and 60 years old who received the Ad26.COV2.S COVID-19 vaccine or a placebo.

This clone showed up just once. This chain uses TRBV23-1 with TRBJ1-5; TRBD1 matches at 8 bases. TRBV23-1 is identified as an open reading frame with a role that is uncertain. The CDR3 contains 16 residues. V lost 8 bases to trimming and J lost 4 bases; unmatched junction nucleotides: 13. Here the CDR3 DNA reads TGCGCCAGCGAACGGCCGGGACAGGTACTAAATCAGCCCCAGCATTTT. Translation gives CASERPGQVLNQPQHF.

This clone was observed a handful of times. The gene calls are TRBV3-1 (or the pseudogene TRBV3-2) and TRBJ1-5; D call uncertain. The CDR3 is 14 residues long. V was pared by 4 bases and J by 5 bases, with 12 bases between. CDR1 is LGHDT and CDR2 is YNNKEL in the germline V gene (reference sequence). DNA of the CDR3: TGTGCCAGCAGCCGTGAGGTAAGGGATCAGCCCCAGCATTTT. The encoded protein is CASSREVRDQPQHF.

The CDR3 nucleotides read TGTGCCAGCAGTGAAACAGGGGCTCCAACTAATGAAAAACTGTTTTTT. The encoded protein is CASSETGAPTNEKLFF. The rearrangement joins TRBV2 to TRBJ1-4, with 7 bases aligning to TRBD1. CDR3 length: 16 amino acids. The germline CDR1 and CDR2 sequences are SNHLY and FYNNEI. J gave up 0 bases and V 2 bases, and 3 bases lay outside the gene matches.

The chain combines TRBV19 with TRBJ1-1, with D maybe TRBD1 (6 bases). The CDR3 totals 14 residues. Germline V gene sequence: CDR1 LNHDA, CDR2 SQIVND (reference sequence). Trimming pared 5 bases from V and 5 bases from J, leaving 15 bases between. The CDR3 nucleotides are TGTGCCAGTAGTTTCAACAGGGCAGAGACTGAAGCTTTCTTT. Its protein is CASSFNRAETEAFF. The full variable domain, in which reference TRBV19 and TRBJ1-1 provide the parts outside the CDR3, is DGGITQSPKYLFRKEGQNVTLSCEQNLNHDAMYWYRQDPGQGLRLIYYSQIVNDFQKGDIAEGYSVSREKKESFPLTVTSAQKNPTAFYLCASSFNRAETEAFFGQGTRLTVV.

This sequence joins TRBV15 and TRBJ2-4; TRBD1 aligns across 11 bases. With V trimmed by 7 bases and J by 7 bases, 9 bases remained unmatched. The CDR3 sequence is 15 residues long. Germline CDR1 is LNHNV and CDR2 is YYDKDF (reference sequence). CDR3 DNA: TGTGCCACCAAATCGGACAGGGGGCCGGGGAACATTCAGTACTTC. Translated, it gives CATKSDRGPGNIQYF. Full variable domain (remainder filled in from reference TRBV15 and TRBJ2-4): DAMVIQNPRYQVTQFGKPVTLSCSQTLNHNVMYWYQQKSSQAPKLLFHYYDKDFNNEADTPDNFQSRRPNTSFCFLDIRSPGLGDTAMYLCATKSDRGPGNIQYFGAGTRLSVL.